A single sample gave rise to the 4 T cell receptor beta chains below, sequenced in a study of blood T cell repertoires in COVID-19. Sequencing was performed with immunoSEQ multiplex PCR; in TCRdb, only in-frame clones are kept and a portion is missing. This sample yields fewer than 250,000 clones, of which roughly 89% are seen a single time; 2.5% to 3% belongs to the top ten. Input material: PBMCs or T cells enriched from blood (not recorded which). Every receptor here comes from a woman aged 30 to 39 with acute COVID-19.

This sequence joins TRBV12-5 and TRBJ1-2, with D perhaps TRBD1 (5 bases). The V end was cut by 1 base, the J end by 4 bases, with 10 bases between. The CDR3 loop spans 14 amino acids. Looked up from germline, CDR1 is LGHNT and CDR2 is FRNRAP. The CDR3 coding sequence is TGTGCTAGTGGTTTGGGAGACAGCTTCTATGGCTACACCTTC. Its protein product is CASGLGDSFYGYTF.

The rearrangement uses TRBV4-1 and TRBJ1-2, with unresolved D. Trimming took off 2 bases at V and 4 bases at J, with 14 bases between the two ends. Germline lookup yields CDR1 MGHRA and CDR2 YSYEKL. The CDR3 is 15 residues long. CDR3 loop: CASSQLAEPGYGYTF. The CDR3 DNA reads as TGCGCCAGCAGCCAACTCGCAGAGCCAGGCTATGGCTACACCTTC.

This chain connects TRBV5-6 to TRBJ1-2, with D unresolved. Germline V CDR1 and CDR2: SGHDT, YYEEEE. The V and J ends lost 4 bases and 6 bases respectively, with 16 bases between them. The CDR3 contains 14 residues. For the CDR3, the DNA is TGTGCCAGCAGCCCTCCGAACCACGGGGATGGCTACACCTTC. Protein sequence: CASSPPNHGDGYTF.

The chain links TRBV12-5 to TRBJ1-4; D unresolved. This CDR3 contains 12 residues. From germline, CDR1 is LGHNT and CDR2 FRNRAP. Trimming stripped 2 bases from V and 7 bases from J, with 5 bases between. The CDR3 reads CASGLWSEKLFF. CDR3 nucleotide sequence: TGTGCTAGTGGTTTGTGGAGTGAAAAACTGTTTTTT.